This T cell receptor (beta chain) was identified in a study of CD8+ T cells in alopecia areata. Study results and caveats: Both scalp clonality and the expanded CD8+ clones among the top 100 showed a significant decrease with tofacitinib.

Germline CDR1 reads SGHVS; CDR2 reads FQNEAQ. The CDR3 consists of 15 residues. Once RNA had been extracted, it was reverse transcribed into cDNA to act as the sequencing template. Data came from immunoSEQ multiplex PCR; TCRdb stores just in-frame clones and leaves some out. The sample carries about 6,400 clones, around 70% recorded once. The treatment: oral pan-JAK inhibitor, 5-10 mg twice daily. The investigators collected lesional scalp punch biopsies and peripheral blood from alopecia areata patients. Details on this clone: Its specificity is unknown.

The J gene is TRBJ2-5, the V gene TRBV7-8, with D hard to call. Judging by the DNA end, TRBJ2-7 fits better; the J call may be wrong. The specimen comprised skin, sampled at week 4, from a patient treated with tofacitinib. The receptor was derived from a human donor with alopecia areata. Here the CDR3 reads CASSFLREGSTEQYF. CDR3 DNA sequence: TGTGCCAGCAGCTTCCTAAGGGAAGGCTCTACCGAGCAGTACTTC.